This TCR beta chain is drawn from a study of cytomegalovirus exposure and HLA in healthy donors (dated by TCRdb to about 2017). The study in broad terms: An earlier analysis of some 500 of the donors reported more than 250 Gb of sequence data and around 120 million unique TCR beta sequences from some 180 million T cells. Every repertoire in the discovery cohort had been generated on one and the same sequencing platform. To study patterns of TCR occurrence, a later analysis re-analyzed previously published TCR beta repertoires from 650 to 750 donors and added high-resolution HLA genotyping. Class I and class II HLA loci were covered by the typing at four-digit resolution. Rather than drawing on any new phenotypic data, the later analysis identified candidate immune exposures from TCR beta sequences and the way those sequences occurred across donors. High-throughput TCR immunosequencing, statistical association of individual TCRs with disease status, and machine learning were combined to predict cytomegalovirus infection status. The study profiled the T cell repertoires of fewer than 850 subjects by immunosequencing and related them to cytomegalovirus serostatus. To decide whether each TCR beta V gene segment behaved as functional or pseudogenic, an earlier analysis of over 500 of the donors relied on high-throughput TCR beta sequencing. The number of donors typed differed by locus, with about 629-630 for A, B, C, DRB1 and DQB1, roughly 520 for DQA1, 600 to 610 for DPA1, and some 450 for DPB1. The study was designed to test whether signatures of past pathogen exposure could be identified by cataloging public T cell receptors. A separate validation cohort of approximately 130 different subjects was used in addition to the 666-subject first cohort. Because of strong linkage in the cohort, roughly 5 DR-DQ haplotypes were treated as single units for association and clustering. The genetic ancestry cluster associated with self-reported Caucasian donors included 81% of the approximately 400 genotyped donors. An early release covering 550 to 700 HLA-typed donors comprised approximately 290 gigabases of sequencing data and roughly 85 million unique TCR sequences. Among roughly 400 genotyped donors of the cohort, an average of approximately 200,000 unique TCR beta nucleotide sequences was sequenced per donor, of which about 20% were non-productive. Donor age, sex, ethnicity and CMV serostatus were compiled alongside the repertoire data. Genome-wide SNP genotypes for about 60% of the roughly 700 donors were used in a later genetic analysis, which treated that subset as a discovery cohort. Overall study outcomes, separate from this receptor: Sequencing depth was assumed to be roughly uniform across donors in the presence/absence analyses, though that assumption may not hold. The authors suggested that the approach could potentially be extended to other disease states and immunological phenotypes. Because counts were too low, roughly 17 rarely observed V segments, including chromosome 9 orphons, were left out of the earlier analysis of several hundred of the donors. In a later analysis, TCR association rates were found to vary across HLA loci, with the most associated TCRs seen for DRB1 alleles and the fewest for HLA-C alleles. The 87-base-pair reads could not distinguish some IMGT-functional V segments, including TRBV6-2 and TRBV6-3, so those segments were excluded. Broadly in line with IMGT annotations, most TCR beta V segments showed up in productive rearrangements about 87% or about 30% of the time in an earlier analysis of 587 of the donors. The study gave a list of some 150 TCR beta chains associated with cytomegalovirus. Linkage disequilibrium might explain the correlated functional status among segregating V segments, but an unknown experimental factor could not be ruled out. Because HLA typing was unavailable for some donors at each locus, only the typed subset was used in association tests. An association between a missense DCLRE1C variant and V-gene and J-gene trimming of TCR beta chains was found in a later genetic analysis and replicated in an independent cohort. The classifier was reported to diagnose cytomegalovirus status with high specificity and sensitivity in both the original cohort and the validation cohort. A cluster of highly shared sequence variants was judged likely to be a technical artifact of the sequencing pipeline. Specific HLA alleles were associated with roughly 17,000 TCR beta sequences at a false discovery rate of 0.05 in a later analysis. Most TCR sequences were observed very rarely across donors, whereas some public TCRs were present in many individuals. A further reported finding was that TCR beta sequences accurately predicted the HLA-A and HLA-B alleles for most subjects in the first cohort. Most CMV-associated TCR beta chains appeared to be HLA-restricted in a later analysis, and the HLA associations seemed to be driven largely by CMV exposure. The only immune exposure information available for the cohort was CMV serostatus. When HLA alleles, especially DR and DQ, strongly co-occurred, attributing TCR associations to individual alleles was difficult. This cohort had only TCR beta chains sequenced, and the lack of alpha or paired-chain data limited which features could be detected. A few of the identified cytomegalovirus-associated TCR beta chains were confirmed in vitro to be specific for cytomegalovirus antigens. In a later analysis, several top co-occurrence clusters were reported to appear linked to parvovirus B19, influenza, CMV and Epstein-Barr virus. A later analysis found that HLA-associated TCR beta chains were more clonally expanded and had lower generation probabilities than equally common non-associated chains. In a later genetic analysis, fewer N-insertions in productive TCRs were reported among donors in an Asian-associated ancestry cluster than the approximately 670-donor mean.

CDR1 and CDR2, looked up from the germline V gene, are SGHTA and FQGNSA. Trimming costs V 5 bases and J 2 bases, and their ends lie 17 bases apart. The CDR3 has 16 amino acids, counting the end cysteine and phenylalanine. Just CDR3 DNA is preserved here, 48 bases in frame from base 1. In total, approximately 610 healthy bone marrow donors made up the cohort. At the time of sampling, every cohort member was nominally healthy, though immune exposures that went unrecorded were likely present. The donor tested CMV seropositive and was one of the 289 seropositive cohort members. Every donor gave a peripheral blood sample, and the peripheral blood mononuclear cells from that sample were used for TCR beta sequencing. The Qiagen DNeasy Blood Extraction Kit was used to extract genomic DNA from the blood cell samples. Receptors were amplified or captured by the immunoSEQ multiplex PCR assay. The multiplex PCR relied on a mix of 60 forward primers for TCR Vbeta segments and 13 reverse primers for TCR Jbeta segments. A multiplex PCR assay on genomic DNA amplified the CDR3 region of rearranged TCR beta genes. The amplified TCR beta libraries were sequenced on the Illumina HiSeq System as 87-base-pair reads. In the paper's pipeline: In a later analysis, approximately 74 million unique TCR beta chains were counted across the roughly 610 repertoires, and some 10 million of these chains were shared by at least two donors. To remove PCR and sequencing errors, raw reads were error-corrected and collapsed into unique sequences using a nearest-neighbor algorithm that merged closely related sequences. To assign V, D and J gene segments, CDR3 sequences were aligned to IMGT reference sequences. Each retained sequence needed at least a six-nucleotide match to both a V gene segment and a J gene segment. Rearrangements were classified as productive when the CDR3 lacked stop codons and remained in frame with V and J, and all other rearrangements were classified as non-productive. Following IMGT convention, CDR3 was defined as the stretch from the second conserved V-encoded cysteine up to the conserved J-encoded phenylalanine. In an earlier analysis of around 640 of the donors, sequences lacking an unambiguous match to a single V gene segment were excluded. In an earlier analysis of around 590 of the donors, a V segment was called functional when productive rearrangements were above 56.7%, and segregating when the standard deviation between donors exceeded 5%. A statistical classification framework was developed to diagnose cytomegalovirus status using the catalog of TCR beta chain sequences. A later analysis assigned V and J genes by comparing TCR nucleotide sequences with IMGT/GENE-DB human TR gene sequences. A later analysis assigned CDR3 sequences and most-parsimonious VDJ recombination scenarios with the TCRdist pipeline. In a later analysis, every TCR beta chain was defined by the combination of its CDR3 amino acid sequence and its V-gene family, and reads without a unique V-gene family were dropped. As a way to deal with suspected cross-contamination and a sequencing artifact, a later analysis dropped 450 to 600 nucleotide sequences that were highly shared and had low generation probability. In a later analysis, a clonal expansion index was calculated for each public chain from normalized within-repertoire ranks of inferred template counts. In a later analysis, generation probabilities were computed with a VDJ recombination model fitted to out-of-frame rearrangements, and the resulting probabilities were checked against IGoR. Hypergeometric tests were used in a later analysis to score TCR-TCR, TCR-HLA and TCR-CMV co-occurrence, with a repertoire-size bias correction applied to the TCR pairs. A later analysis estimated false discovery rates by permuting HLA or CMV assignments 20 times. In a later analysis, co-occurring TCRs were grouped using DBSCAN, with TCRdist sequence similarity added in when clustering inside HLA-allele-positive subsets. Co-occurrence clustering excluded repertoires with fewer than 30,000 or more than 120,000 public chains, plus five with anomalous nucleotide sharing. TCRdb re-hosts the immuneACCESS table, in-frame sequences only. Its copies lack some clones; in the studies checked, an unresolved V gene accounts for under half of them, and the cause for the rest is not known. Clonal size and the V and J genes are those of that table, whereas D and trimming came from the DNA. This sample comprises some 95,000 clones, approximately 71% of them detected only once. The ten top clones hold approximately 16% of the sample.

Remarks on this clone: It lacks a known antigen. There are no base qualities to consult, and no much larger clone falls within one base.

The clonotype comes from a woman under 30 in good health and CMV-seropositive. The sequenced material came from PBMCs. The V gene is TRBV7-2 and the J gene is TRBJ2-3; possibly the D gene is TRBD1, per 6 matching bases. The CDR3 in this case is CASSQKGEGHTDTQYF. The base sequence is TGTGCCAGCAGCCAAAAGGGGGAAGGGCACACAGATACGCAGTATTTT.